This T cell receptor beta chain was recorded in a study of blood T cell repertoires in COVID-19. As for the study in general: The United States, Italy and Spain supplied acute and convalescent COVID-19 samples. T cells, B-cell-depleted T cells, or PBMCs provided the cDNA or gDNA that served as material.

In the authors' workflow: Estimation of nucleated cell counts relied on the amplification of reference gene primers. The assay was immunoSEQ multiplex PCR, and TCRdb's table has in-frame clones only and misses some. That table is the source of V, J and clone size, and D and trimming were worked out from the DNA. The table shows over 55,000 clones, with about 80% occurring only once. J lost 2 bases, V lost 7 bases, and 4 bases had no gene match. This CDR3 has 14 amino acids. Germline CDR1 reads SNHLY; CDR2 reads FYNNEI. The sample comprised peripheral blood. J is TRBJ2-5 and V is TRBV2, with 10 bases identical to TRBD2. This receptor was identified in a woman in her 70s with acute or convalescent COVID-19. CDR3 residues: CASTETSGQETQYF. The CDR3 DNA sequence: TGTGCCAGCACCGAGACTAGCGGGCAAGAGACCCAGTACTTC. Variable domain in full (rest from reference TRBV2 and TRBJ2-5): EPEVTQTPSHQVTQMGQEVILRCVPISNHLYFYWYRQILGQKVEFLVSFYNNEISEKSEIFDDQFSVERPDGSNFTLKIRSTKLEDSAMYFCASTETSGQETQYFGPGTRLLVL.